Each of the 9 T cell receptor beta chains below was sequenced from the same sample in a study of OX40 agonist ivuxolimab in advanced cancers. The assay was immunoSEQ multiplex PCR, and TCRdb's table has in-frame clones only and misses some. The sample yields approximately 74,000 clones, roughly 82% seen once. Specimen: CD4+ or CD8+ T cells sorted from blood, collected in a trial of the OX40 agonist ivuxolimab. Receptors originate from an adult with an advanced solid tumor such as melanoma, head and neck, liver or kidney cancer.

J is TRBJ2-1 and V is TRBV30; D tentatively reads TRBD1 or TRBD2 (5 bases each). Trimming pared 8 bases from V and 2 bases from J, leaving 19 bases between. This CDR3 spans 15 amino acids. Germline V CDR1 and CDR2: GTSNPN, SVGIG (reference sequence). CDR3 sequence: CARHSGTATYNEQFF. As DNA, the CDR3 is TGTGCCCGCCATTCCGGGACGGCTACCTACAATGAGCAGTTCTTC.

V is TRBV29-1 and J is TRBJ2-1, with D maybe TRBD2 (6 bases). V was trimmed by 6 bases and J by 10 bases, leaving 13 bases between them. Germline V gene lookup returns CDR1 SQVTM and CDR2 ANQGSEA. The CDR3 runs 11 residues. CDR3: CSVTRGREQFF. The CDR3 nucleotides read TGCAGCGTAACGCGGGGTCGGGAGCAGTTCTTC.

This chain links TRBV29-1 with TRBJ2-1; TRBD2 aligns across 7 bases. The CDR3 consists of 12 residues. In germline, CDR1 is SQVTM, CDR2 ANQGSEA. V gave up 4 bases and J gave up 8 bases; unmatched junction bases: 5. The CDR3 region has the DNA TGCAGCGTTGTTTGGGGGGGTCATGAGCAGTTCTTC. It codes for CSVVWGGHEQFF.

CDR3 in amino acids: CASSYRGGRYPSPLHF. The CDR3 coding sequence is TGTGCCAGCAGTTACAGGGGCGGCAGGTACCCTTCACCCCTCCACTTT. The chain recombines TRBV6-5 with TRBJ1-6, with D possibly TRBD1 on 5 matching bases. Germline V lookup: CDR1 MNHEY, CDR2 SVGAGI. CDR3 length equals 16 residues. The V end was cut by 2 bases, the J end by 9 bases, with 17 bases between.

The CDR3 protein is CASSLAGTGVNTEAFF. The CDR3, as DNA: TGTGCCAGCAGCTTAGCAGGGACAGGGGTGAACACTGAAGCTTTCTTT. The chain couples TRBV7-8 to TRBJ1-1, with TRBD1 matching 10 bases. The CDR3 has 16 amino acids. J was trimmed by 0 bases and V by 0 bases; bases with no gene match: 1. Germline loops: CDR1 SGHVS, CDR2 FQNEAQ.

The chain employs TRBV7-2 and TRBJ2-2; 10 bases fit TRBD1. Germline lookup yields CDR1 SGHTA and CDR2 FQGNSA. The CDR3 consists of 15 residues. J was trimmed by 5 bases and V by 1 base; bases with no gene match: 1. Here the CDR3 reads CASSLEGQGTGELFF. The CDR3 DNA is TGTGCCAGCAGCTTAGAGGGACAGGGGACCGGGGAGCTGTTTTTT. The full variable domain, with the rest looked up from reference TRBV7-2 and TRBJ2-2, is GAGVSQSPSNKVTEKGKDVELRCDPISGHTALYWYRQSLGQGLEFLIYFQGNSAPDKSGLPSDRFSAERTGGSVSTLTIQRTQQEDSAVYLCASSLEGQGTGELFFGEGSRLTVL.

The chain couples TRBV6-5 to TRBJ2-1; TRBD1 is a possible D gene (5 bases). Germline CDR1 is MNHEY and CDR2 is SVGAGI. This CDR3 is built from 16 residues. V shed 3 bases and J shed 5 bases, with 17 bases lying between them. The CDR3 DNA is TGTGCCAGCAGTTATTTGCAGGGATCGGTGCACAATGAGCAGTTCTTC. Translating it yields CASSYLQGSVHNEQFF.

The chain recombines TRBV27 with TRBJ1-2; 9 nucleotides agree with TRBD1. This CDR3 has 14 amino acids. Germline trimming cut 5 bases from V and 4 bases from J; bases unmatched to any gene: 5. The germline gives CDR1 MNHEY, CDR2 SMNVEV (reference sequence). This CDR3 is CASSPGQGPYGYTF. CDR3 DNA sequence: TGTGCCAGCAGTCCGGGACAGGGCCCCTATGGCTACACCTTC.

This clone appeared a single time. The CDR3 DNA reads as TGTGCCAGCAGCCAAGGGACAGGGCTCACAACTAATGAAAAACTGTTTTTT. It is translated as CASSQGTGLTTNEKLFF. V and J are TRBV9 and TRBJ1-4; 9 bases agree with TRBD1. Germline V CDR1 and CDR2: SGDLS, YYNGEE. This CDR3 is 17 amino acids long. V shed 4 bases, J shed 0 bases, and the junction held 7 bases outside the gene matches.